One and the same sample provided the 19 T cell receptor beta chains below, sequenced in a study of OX40 agonist ivuxolimab in advanced cancers. TCRdb's copy holds only in-frame clones and misses some; the assay was immunoSEQ multiplex PCR. This sample yields some 57,000 clones, of which around 82% are seen a single time; under 0.6% belongs to the top ten. The input for sequencing was CD4+ or CD8+ T cells sorted from blood, taken in a trial of the OX40 agonist ivuxolimab. These TCRs come from an adult with an advanced solid tumor such as melanoma, head and neck, liver or kidney cancer.

As concerns this clone: The germline gene is not matched at one end of the junction; a read error may be the cause. The chain is built from TRBV7-2 and TRBJ2-7; weak D call: TRBD2 (5 bases). CDR3 size: 13 residues. From germline, CDR1 is SGHTA and CDR2 FQGNSA. CDR3 loop: CASSVALEGEQYF. The CDR3 DNA reads TGTGCCAGCAGCGTAGCCTTAGAGGGTGAGCAGTACTTC.

This rearrangement joins TRBV28 to TRBJ2-5; possibly TRBD1 for D (6 bases). Near its end, the DNA agrees better with TRBJ2-7, so the J call may be wrong. The CDR3 length is 15 residues. Germline V gives CDR1 MDHEN, CDR2 SYDVKM. The CDR3 spells CASSLGGGSTYEQYF. As DNA, the CDR3 is TGTGCCAGCAGTTTAGGGGGCGGATCTACCTACGAGCAGTACTTC.

In its sample, this clone was seen once. The chain uses TRBV27 and TRBJ2-1; perhaps TRBD2 as D (6 bases). Deletions cut 5 bases from V and 6 bases from J, with 32 bases between. Germline V lookup: CDR1 MNHEY, CDR2 SMNVEV (reference sequence). This CDR3 comprises 20 residues. The CDR3 loop reads CASSRRGYGSPYPTRNEQFF. CDR3 nucleotides: TGTGCCAGCAGTAGGCGGGGTTACGGGAGCCCTTATCCTACACGCAATGAGCAGTTCTTC.

This clone is a singleton in its sample. The rearrangement links TRBV19 to TRBJ2-1; TRBD1 agrees at 9 bases. The CDR3 length is 16 residues. The J segment lost 4 bases and the V segment lost 5 bases, leaving 9 bases of the junction unmatched. Germline V CDR1 and CDR2: LNHDA, SQIVND (reference sequence). For the CDR3, the DNA is TGTGCCAGTAGTCCCCAACAGGGGGCGAGGTACAATGAGCAGTTCTTC. Amino acids: CASSPQQGARYNEQFF.

The chain recombines TRBV6-1 with TRBJ2-7; TRBD2 matches 10 bases. Trimming removed 8 bases from V and 2 bases from J; junction bases left unmatched: 6. This CDR3 contains 14 residues. CDR1 and CDR2 from the germline V gene are MNHNS and SASEGT. In DNA form, the CDR3 reads TGTGCCAGCGAGAGGACTAGCGGAACCTACGAGCAGTACTTC. Protein product: CASERTSGTYEQYF.

The chain couples TRBV18 to TRBJ2-7; no definite D call. The CDR3 length is 13 residues. V was clipped by 3 bases and J by 5 bases, with 11 bases between them. Germline-derived CDR1 and CDR2 are KGHSH and LQKENI. DNA for the CDR3: TGTGCCAGCTCACCCCTCGCGGATGACGAGCAGTACTTC. Its translation is CASSPLADDEQYF.

The rearrangement joins TRBV5-1 to TRBJ2-1, with 8 nucleotides matching TRBD1. The germline V gene encodes CDR1 SGHRS and CDR2 YFSETQ. This CDR3 has 15 amino acids. The V segment lost 5 bases and the J segment 7 bases; nucleotides outside the gene matches: 11. The CDR3 reads CASSRDRGDTNEQFF. In DNA, the CDR3 is TGCGCCAGCAGTCGTGACAGGGGTGATACGAATGAGCAGTTCTTC.

The chain uses TRBV2 and TRBJ2-3; 7 nucleotides agree with TRBD2. The junction had 3 bases not matched to a gene; V was cut back by 2 bases and J by 1 base. There are 15 residues in the CDR3. Germline CDR1 and CDR2: SNHLY and FYNNEI. CDR3 protein: CASSEKTSRTDTQYF. The CDR3 coding sequence is TGTGCCAGCAGTGAAAAGACTAGCCGCACAGATACGCAGTATTTT.

The chain joins TRBV5-1 to TRBJ2-3; 8 bases are a match to TRBD2. CDR3 size: 15 residues. Germline V CDR1 and CDR2: SGHRS, YFSETQ. The J segment lost 0 bases and the V segment lost 4 bases, leaving 4 bases of the junction unmatched. DNA for the CDR3: TGCGCCAGCAGCACAACTAGCGGTAGCACAGATACGCAGTATTTT. Its protein product is CASSTTSGSTDTQYF. The entire variable domain, with the rest obtained from reference TRBV5-1 and TRBJ2-3, is as follows: KAGVTQTPRYLIKTRGQQVTLSCSPISGHRSVSWYQQTPGQGLQFLFEYFSETQRNKGNFPGRFSGRQFSNSRSEMNVSTLELGDSALYLCASSTTSGSTDTQYFGPGTRLTVL.

The CDR3 protein is CASSLSPSGAQETQYF. CDR3 coding DNA: TGTGCCAGCAGCTTAAGTCCTAGCGGGGCACAAGAGACCCAGTACTTC. The chain carries TRBV7-3 and TRBJ2-5, with 9 bases lining up with TRBD2. The CDR3 runs 16 residues. Germline CDR1 and CDR2: SGHTA and FQGTGA. V lost 1 base and J lost 2; bases outside the gene matches: 5.

This chain links TRBV7-9 with TRBJ2-5, with 9 bases lining up with TRBD1. V lost 5 bases to trimming and J lost 5 bases; unmatched junction nucleotides: 3. Germline-derived CDR1 and CDR2 are SEHNR and FQNEAQ (reference sequence). The CDR3 is 13 amino acids. The CDR3 nucleotides are TGTGCCAGCAGCCCGGGACAGGGCGAGACCCAGTACTTC. The encoded protein is CASSPGQGETQYF.

The table lists this clone with a count of one. The J gene is TRBJ2-7, the V gene TRBV11-2, with 9 bases lining up with TRBD1. With V trimmed by 5 bases and J by 3 bases, 11 bases remained unmatched. CDR1 is SGHAT, CDR2 FQNNGV, per germline. The CDR3 has 16 residues. CDR3 bases: TGTGCCAGCAGCCCTAGGGGACAGGGTGGGAGCTACGAGCAGTACTTC. Translating gives CASSPRGQGGSYEQYF.

This clone has a handful of counts. The rearrangement links TRBV5-1 to TRBJ2-1; TRBD2 agrees at 7 bases. Germline V CDR1 and CDR2: SGHRS, YFSETQ. CDR3 length equals 14 residues. V dropped 0 bases and J dropped 8; count of bases not matched to a gene: 5. In nucleotides, the CDR3 is TGCGCCAGCAGCTTGGCAGCGGGAAACGATGAGCAGTTCTTC. The encoded protein is CASSLAAGNDEQFF.

This clone was observed a single time. This chain uses TRBV30 with TRBJ2-7, with 10 bases aligning to TRBD1. The CDR3 is made up of 15 amino acids. V gave up 1 base and J gave up 9 bases; unmatched junction bases: 12. CDR1 is GTSNPN and CDR2 is SVGIG in the germline V gene (reference sequence). DNA for the CDR3: TGTGCCTGGAGTGCGGGGGGACAGGGGTCTCTTGGGCAGTACTTC. It codes for CAWSAGGQGSLGQYF.

This chain uses TRBV19 with TRBJ1-1; unclear D gene. Germline V gene data show CDR1 as LNHDA and CDR2 as SQIVND (reference sequence). V was shortened by 4 bases and J by 0 bases, with 9 bases between the two germline ends. The CDR3 is 14 residues long. The DNA for the CDR3 is TGTGCCAGTAGTACGATACGGGTGAACACTGAAGCTTTCTTT. It codes for CASSTIRVNTEAFF.

CDR3: CASSSGGETQYF. CDR3 DNA sequence: TGTGCCAGCAGCTCCGGGGGGGAGACCCAGTACTTC. The rearrangement joins TRBV7-2 to TRBJ2-5, with 7 positions matching TRBD2. The CDR3 length is 12 residues. Germline V CDR1 and CDR2: SGHTA, FQGNSA. The ends lost 4 bases at V and 5 bases at J; junction bases unmatched: 1.

This clone is a singleton in its sample. The CDR3 DNA is TGTGCCAGCAGTTACACAGGTTTTAGCACAGATACGCAGTATTTT. This translates into CASSYTGFSTDTQYF. The V gene is TRBV6-5, the J gene TRBJ2-3; perhaps TRBD1 as D (5 bases). The CDR3 runs to 15 residues. The V end lost 2 bases, the J end lost 0 bases, and 9 bases lay between the germline ends. Germline assignment: CDR1 MNHEY and CDR2 SVGAGI.

The DNA of the CDR3 is TGTGCCAGCAGCCAGGGTTCCGGGGATCCAAGCGAGCAGTACTTC. It yields the protein CASSQGSGDPSEQYF. The chain employs TRBV4-2 and TRBJ2-7; maybe TRBD2 (5 bases). Per the germline V gene, CDR1 is LGHNA and CDR2 is YNFKEQ. CDR3 length: 15 residues. Trimming shortened V by 3 bases and J by 6 bases, and 18 bases separated the two germline ends.

This sequence joins TRBV19 and TRBJ2-5; 8 bases line up with TRBD2. Germline V gives CDR1 LNHDA, CDR2 SQIVND (reference sequence). The CDR3 is made up of 15 amino acids. V trimming: 3 bases; J trimming: 5 bases; junction bases outside the gene matches: 8. CDR3 residues: CASSIRSGSMETQYF. For the CDR3, the DNA is TGTGCCAGTAGTATTCGCAGCGGGAGTATGGAGACCCAGTACTTC.